Detailed here is one TCR beta chain. This clonotype occurred a few times. Its antigen specificity is not known. Nothing much larger sits one base from this clone, and base qualities are not available. After removal of 3 bases from V and 4 bases from J, the junction retains 4 bases not matched to a gene. According to the germline V gene (reference sequence), CDR1 reads LGHDT and CDR2 reads YNNKEL. The CDR3 numbers 14 residues from cysteine through phenylalanine. CDR3 DNA is the only sequence kept; it has 42 bases, read in frame from the first base. The data belong to a study of T-cell memory formation after mild COVID-19 (dated by TCRdb to the early 2020s). Notes on the research overall: TCR sequence clusters from the two donors were found to be largely donor specific. T-cell clones expanding and contracting after mild COVID-19 in two donors were tracked by longitudinal TCRalpha and TCRbeta repertoire sequencing. The cohort comprised two young, previously healthy adult volunteers, one female and one male. Study-wide findings and limitations: Only a couple of mild cases were covered by the study, and larger cohorts that include severe cases with pre-infection samples were considered necessary. The second-wave clones that peaked on day 37 were not confirmed to be SARS-CoV-2 specific. Contracting CD4+ clones were found mainly in CM and EM memory subsets, while CD8+ clones were enriched in EMRA. Clones contracting from day 15 to 85 had balanced CD4/CD8 phenotypes, while a second wave expanding from day 15 to 37 was biased towards CD4+. The detection of some responding clones in pre-infection memory suggests that pre-existing cross-reactive memory T cells joined the SARS-CoV-2 response.

PBMCs were isolated by Ficoll-Paque density gradient centrifugation. Sequencing took place on an Illumina NovaSeq 6000. TCRalpha and TCRbeta cDNA libraries were built by 5'RACE with constant-segment primers, adding sample barcodes and unique molecular identifiers. RNA was extracted from every sample with Trizol reagent. Libraries were amplified in two PCR steps, with a second sample barcode and Illumina TruSeq adapters added in the second step. The libraries were sequenced on an Illumina NovaSeq using 2 x 150 bp paired-end reads. The published analysis was carried out like this. Demultiplexing of reads and collapsing into UMI-guided consensus sequences were performed with migec v1.2.7. Using mixcr v2.1.11, UMI consensuses were aligned to TRA and TRB V and J templates and then assembled into clonotypes. Clonotypes were classified as expanded or contracted when called significant by both edgeR and NoisET, with noise models trained on biological replicates. For edgeR calls, the cutoffs were a false discovery rate-adjusted p below 0.01 and a log2 fold-change threshold of 1. As an exploratory analysis of dynamics, PCA with hierarchical clustering was applied to max-normalized trajectories of the 1000 most abundant clonotypes. The CD4 or CD8 phenotype of responding clones was assigned using the separately sequenced CD4+ and CD8+ repertoires. Starting from the raw public reads, TCRdb applied fastp trimming at Q25, assembled clones with MiXCR and retained in-frame beta chains. Each entry is one CDR3 protein sequence, shown with its most common DNA and genes. TCRdb's processing, not the authors' own work, is the source of the V and J calls. Counted in this sample were approximately 290,000 distinct CDR3 sequences; approximately 20% of them appeared once. The leading ten clones occupy around 21% of the sample.

The chain was built from TRBV3-1 and TRBJ1-1, with 8 bases in between that match TRBD1. The clonotype originates from a young man who had mild COVID-19 (a few samples of this study predate the infection). The sample titles of this study are shuffled in the database, so cell type and time point are left out; the donor was told from shared clones. Sequenced: PBMCs or a T cell subset sorted from them (not recorded which). The DNA sequence is as follows: TGTGCCAGCAGCCACTCGACAGGGGCCACTGAAGCTTTCTTT. This gives the protein CASSHSTGATEAFF.